The 8 T cell receptor beta chains in this list originate from one sample, sequenced in a study of blood T cell repertoires in COVID-19. Only in-frame clones appear in the TCRdb table, and some are missing; sequencing was by immunoSEQ multiplex PCR. The table includes 52,000 or so clones, about 80% detected once. Sequencing input: peripheral blood. Receptors originate from a man between 50 and 59 years old with active or convalescent COVID-19.

The chain links TRBV27 to TRBJ1-6; TRBD1 agrees at 9 bases. The length of the CDR3 is 16 residues. Germline V gene sequence: CDR1 MNHEY, CDR2 SMNVEV (reference sequence). V shed 6 bases, J shed 4 bases, and the junction held 7 bases outside the gene matches. The CDR3 DNA reads as TGTGCCAGCAGGGAACAGGGGGCTCCTTATAATTCACCCCTCCACTTT. It specifies CASREQGAPYNSPLHF.

The CDR3 reads CASSMAAGDTQYF. The CDR3 DNA is TGTGCCAGTAGTATGGCAGCGGGAGATACGCAGTATTTT. This chain links TRBV19 with TRBJ2-3, with a possible D match to TRBD2 (6 bases). The CDR3 sequence is 13 residues long. Germline values: CDR1 LNHDA, CDR2 SQIVND (reference sequence). Trimming took 3 bases from V and 5 from J, leaving 9 bases between them.

V is TRBV19 and J is TRBJ1-2, with TRBD1 as a possible D gene (5 bases). This CDR3 spans 13 amino acids. Trimming stripped 7 bases from V and 3 bases from J, with 12 bases between. CDR1 LNHDA and CDR2 SQIVND come from the germline V gene (reference sequence). As DNA, the CDR3 is TGTGCCAGTACTCAGGGAATTTACTATGGCTACACCTTC. Amino acid sequence: CASTQGIYYGYTF.

The gene calls are TRBV18 and TRBJ2-1; 11 bases fit TRBD1. V shed 0 bases and J 5 bases; nucleotides not matched to a gene: 6. Germline V gene sequence: CDR1 KGHSH, CDR2 LQKENI. The CDR3 consists of 17 residues. In nucleotides, the CDR3 is TGTGCCAGCTCACCACCCTCCGGGACAGGGGGAGACAATGAGCAGTTCTTC. Translation gives CASSPPSGTGGDNEQFF.

The chain links TRBV27 to TRBJ2-7, with 12 bases that match TRBD2. The CDR3 is made up of 15 amino acids. CDR1 is MNHEY, CDR2 SMNVEV, per germline (reference sequence). Losses at the gene ends were 5 bases for V and 3 bases for J; bases not matched to a gene: 5. CDR3 nucleotides: TGTGCCAGCAGTGGGTTGGGACTAGCGGGCTACGAGCAGTACTTC. This translates into CASSGLGLAGYEQYF.

In its sample, this clone was seen once. The chain combines TRBV6-6 with TRBJ2-2; D is uncertain. This CDR3 region has 12 residues. Trimming left V 4 bases short and J 7 bases short, with 7 bases between. CDR1 MNHNY and CDR2 SVGAGI come from the germline V gene (reference sequence). This chain's CDR3 is CASSSSVGELFF. The CDR3 DNA reads TGTGCCAGCAGTTCTAGTGTCGGGGAGCTGTTTTTT.

The V call is TRBV25-1, the J call TRBJ2-7; 10 nucleotides match TRBD1. The trim removed 6 bases at V and 4 bases at J, leaving 3 bases unmatched. Germline-derived CDR1 and CDR2 are MGHDK and SYGVNS. The CDR3 consists of 13 residues. CDR3 coding DNA: TGTGCCAGCAGGAGACAGGGGGCTTACGAGCAGTACTTC. Encoded protein: CASRRQGAYEQYF.

J is TRBJ2-3 and V is TRBV19, with 7 bases that match TRBD2. Trimming at V came to 5 bases and at J to 4 bases, leaving 15 bases not matched to a gene. Germline assignment: CDR1 LNHDA and CDR2 SQIVND (reference sequence). CDR3 size: 17 residues. CDR3 bases: TGTGCCAGTAGTTCCGGCGGCGGGAGAGGATGGGCAGATACGCAGTATTTT. This gives the protein CASSSGGGRGWADTQYF.